This TCR beta chain was sequenced during a study of post-analysis software for immune sequencing data. Study-wide context: There were relapsing-remitting, secondary progressive and progressive-relapsing multiple sclerosis among the disease courses included. General study results and limits: In multiple sclerosis, normalized Chao1 diversity was significantly below that of controls. Five TRBV segments, TRBV5-6, TRBV5-1 and TRBV20-1 among them, were found more frequent in patients than controls.

Concerning this clonotype itself: Its specificity is unknown.

TCR beta cDNA libraries had unique molecular identifiers. TCRdb redid the calling of the PCR reads with MiXCR, one entry per CDR3 protein. The table lists 650,000 to 850,000 distinct CDR3 sequences, 35% to 55% of them singletons. Germline V gene data show CDR1 as DFQATT and CDR2 as SNEGSKA (reference sequence). The CDR3 length is 14 residues. V was shortened by 0 bases and J by 1 base, with 9 bases between the two germline ends. This chain links TRBV20-1 with TRBJ2-5; possible D gene TRBD2, 5 bases. The source is a girl aged 10 to 17 with multiple sclerosis. The sample taken for sequencing was blood. This CDR3 is CSARDAGVQETQYF. CDR3 nucleotide sequence: TGCAGTGCTAGAGATGCCGGGGTCCAAGAGACCCAGTACTTC.